This is a list of T cell receptor beta chains from one sample in a study of siplizumab effects on memory and regulatory T cells. Clones were read by immunoSEQ multiplex PCR, and TCRdb kept only the in-frame ones, dropping some. The sample lists roughly 70,000 clones; roughly 93% were seen once. The specimen was CD8+ T cells sorted from blood. These receptors originate from a human donor in good health. Each CDR3 is given with its conserved first and last residue. D genes are given only for firm matches. Clone sizes are given selectively: once, few, many, or a class where the clone is expanded.

D gene	V gene	J gene	clone size	CDR3 DNA	CDR3 protein
TRBD1	TRBV30	TRBJ2-5	NA	TGTGCCTGGGCGACAGGGACAGGGGAAGAGACCCAGTACTTC	CAWATGTGEETQYF
NA	TRBV27	TRBJ1-3	NA	TGTGCCAGCAGTTTATCGTGGGGAAACACCATATATTTT	CASSLSWGNTIYF
NA	TRBV27	TRBJ2-5	once	TGTGCCAGCCGGGACCCACGCGGGGTACAAGAGACCCAGTACTTC	CASRDPRGVQETQYF
NA	TRBV6-5	TRBJ1-2	NA	TGTGCCAGCTTTTGGGGTAATGGCTACACCTTC	CASFWGNGYTF
TRBD1	TRBV7-2	TRBJ2-7	NA	TGTGCCAGCAGCCCCGGGACAGACTCCTACGAGCAGTACTTC	CASSPGTDSYEQYF
TRBD2	TRBV30	TRBJ2-1	NA	TGTGCCTGGAGTAGCGGGGGGGGTAATGAGCAGTTCTTC	CAWSSGGGNEQFF
NA	TRBV9	TRBJ1-1	NA	TGTGCCAGCAGGGGCTTGTACGACACTGAAGCTTTCTTT	CASRGLYDTEAFF
TRBD1	TRBV28	TRBJ1-5	NA	TGTGCCAGCAGTTTCCCTGGACAGGGAGAGTATCAGCCCCAGCATTTT	CASSFPGQGEYQPQHF
NA	TRBV7-3	TRBJ2-2	NA	TGTGCCAGCAGCGCAGAATTACTGGGCACCGGGGAGCTGTTTTTT	CASSAELLGTGELFF
NA	TRBV10-2	TRBJ1-1	NA	TGCGCCAGCAGTGAGGCAGGGGTGGACACTGAAGCTTTCTTT	CASSEAGVDTEAFF
TRBD1	TRBV29-1	TRBJ2-2	NA	TGCAGCGTTGAGACAGGGATCACCGGGGAGCTGTTTTTT	CSVETGITGELFF
TRBD1	TRBV18	TRBJ2-7	NA	TGTGCCAGCTCACTTACCGGGACAGGGGCCTACGAGCAGTACTTC	CASSLTGTGAYEQYF
NA	TRBV14	TRBJ1-1	NA	TGTGCCAGCAGCCAAGATTTGGGGGAACTAATGAACACTGAAGCTTTCTTT	CASSQDLGELMNTEAFF
NA	TRBV5-4	TRBJ2-2	NA	TGTGCCAGCAGCCCGGGACTGTCGAACACCGGGGAGCTGTTTTTT	CASSPGLSNTGELFF
NA	TRBV19	TRBJ2-1	NA	TGTGCCAGTACTCCCCGGGGGTACAATGAGCAGTTCTTC	CASTPRGYNEQFF
TRBD1	TRBV13	TRBJ1-1	NA	TGTGCCAGCAGCCTAACCAACACAGGGGGACATACTGAAGCTTTCTTT	CASSLTNTGGHTEAFF
TRBD2	TRBV4-2	TRBJ2-2	NA	TGTGCCAGCAGCCAATTAGCGGGGGGGCTGGTTGACACCGGGGAGCTGTTTTTT	CASSQLAGGLVDTGELFF
NA	TRBV11-2	TRBJ2-2	NA	TGTGCCAGCAGCTTCGCCGGAGACACCGGGGAGCTGTTTTTT	CASSFAGDTGELFF
NA	TRBV11-2	TRBJ1-3	NA	TGTGCCAGCAGCTTAGGGGGGCTCTCTGGAAACACCATATATTTT	CASSLGGLSGNTIYF
TRBD2	TRBV19	TRBJ2-2	once	TGTGCCAGTAGAACTAGCGGGGGGAACGGGGAGCTGTTTTTT	CASRTSGGNGELFF